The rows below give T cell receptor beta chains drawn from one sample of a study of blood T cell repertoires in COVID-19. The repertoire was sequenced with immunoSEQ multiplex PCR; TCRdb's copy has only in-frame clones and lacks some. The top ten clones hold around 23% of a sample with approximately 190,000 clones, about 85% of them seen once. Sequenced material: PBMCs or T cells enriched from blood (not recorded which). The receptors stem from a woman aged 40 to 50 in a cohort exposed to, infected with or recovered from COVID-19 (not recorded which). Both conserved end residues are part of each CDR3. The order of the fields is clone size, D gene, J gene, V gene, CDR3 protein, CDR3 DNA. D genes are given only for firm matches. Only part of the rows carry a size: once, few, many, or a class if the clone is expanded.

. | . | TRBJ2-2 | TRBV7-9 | CASSRRQRSNTGELFF | TGTGCCAGCAGCAGGAGACAGAGATCGAACACCGGGGAGCTGTTTTTT
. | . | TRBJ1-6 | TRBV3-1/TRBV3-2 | CASSQDPGKNSPLHF | TGTGCCAGCAGCCAAGACCCAGGGAAAAATTCACCCCTCCACTTT
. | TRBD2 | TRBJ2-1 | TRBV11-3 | CASSPRGGGLAGNEQFF | TGTGCCAGCAGCCCGCGCGGGGGAGGGTTAGCAGGAAATGAGCAGTTCTTC
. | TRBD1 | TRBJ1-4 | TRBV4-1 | CASSPRTGVATNEKLFF | TGCGCCAGCAGCCCAAGGACAGGGGTTGCAACTAATGAAAAACTGTTTTTT
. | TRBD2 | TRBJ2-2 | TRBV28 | CASSLYGLAGGTGELFF | TGTGCCAGCAGTTTATACGGACTAGCGGGGGGCACCGGGGAGCTGTTTTTT
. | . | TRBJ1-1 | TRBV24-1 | CATSEAGGKAEAFF | TGTGCCACCAGTGAGGCGGGGGGCAAAGCTGAAGCTTTCTTT
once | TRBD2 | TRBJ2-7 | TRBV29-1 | CSVEGLAGVKGEQYF | TGCAGCGTGGAGGGACTAGCGGGAGTAAAGGGCGAGCAGTACTTC
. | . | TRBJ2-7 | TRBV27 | CASRYSSGAIEQYF | TGTGCCAGCAGATACTCCTCGGGAGCGATCGAGCAGTACTTC
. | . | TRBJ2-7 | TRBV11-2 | CASSEMGHEQYF | TGTGCCAGCAGCGAGATGGGGCACGAGCAGTACTTC
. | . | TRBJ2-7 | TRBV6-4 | CASSDLPQGPLRF | TGTGCCAGCAGTGACCTTCCACAGGGCCCCTTGCGATTC
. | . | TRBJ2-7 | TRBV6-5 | CASSYSGRSYEQYF | TGTGCCAGCAGTTACTCGGGGCGATCCTACGAGCAGTACTTC
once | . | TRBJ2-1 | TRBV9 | CASSVLAQNNEQFF | TGTGCCAGCAGCGTACTAGCGCAAAACAATGAGCAGTTCTTC
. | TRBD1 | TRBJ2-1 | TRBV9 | CASSPPGGPSGEQFF | TGTGCCAGCAGCCCTCCAGGGGGCCCATCTGGTGAGCAGTTCTTC
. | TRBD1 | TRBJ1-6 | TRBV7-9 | CASSLGGQGKDLSPLHF | TGTGCCAGCAGCTTAGGTGGACAGGGAAAGGATCTATCACCCCTCCACTTT
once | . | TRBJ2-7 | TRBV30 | CAWAPGGNSYEQYF | TGTGCCTGGGCCCCCGGCGGGAACTCCTACGAGCAGTACTTC
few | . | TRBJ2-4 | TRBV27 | CASNPRRAKNIQYF | TGTGCCAGCAATCCCCGGAGAGCCAAAAACATTCAGTACTTC
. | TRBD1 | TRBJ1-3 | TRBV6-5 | CASSYDRAGNTIYF | TGTGCCAGCAGTTACGACAGGGCTGGAAACACCATATATTTT
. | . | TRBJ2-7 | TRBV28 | CASSSPTRSAYEQYF | TGTGCCAGCAGTTCCCCCACTAGATCGGCCTACGAGCAGTACTTC
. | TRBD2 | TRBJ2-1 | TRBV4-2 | CASSQYGGSYNEQFF | TGTGCCAGCAGCCAATACGGGGGGTCCTACAATGAGCAGTTCTTC
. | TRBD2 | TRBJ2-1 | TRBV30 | CAWSVVWEGFF | TGTGCCTGGAGTGTTGTCTGGGAGGGGTTCTTC
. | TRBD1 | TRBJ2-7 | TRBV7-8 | CASSLVAGGFYYEQYF | TGTGCCAGCAGCTTAGTTGCAGGGGGTTTCTACTACGAGCAGTACTTC
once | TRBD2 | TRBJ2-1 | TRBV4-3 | CASSQDSGSGRIYNEQFF | TGCGCCAGCAGCCAAGATTCGGGAAGCGGGAGGATCTACAATGAGCAGTTCTTC
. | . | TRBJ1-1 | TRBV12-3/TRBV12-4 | CASSWNTEAFF | TGTGCCAGCAGCTGGAACACTGAAGCTTTCTTT
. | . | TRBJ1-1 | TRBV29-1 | CSARVSAEAFF | TGCAGCGCCAGGGTGTCCGCTGAAGCTTTCTTT
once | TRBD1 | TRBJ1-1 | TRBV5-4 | CASSPQGAAEAFF | TGTGCCAGCAGTCCTCAGGGGGCCGCTGAAGCTTTCTTT
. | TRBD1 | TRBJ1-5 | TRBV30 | CAWSTGGESNQPQHF | TGTGCCTGGAGTACAGGGGGGGAGAGCAATCAGCCCCAGCATTTT
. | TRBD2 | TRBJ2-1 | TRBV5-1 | CASNSGGSYNEQFF | TGCGCCAGCAACAGCGGGGGGTCCTACAATGAGCAGTTCTTC
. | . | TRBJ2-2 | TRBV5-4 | CASKLRAGDTGELFF | TGTGCCAGCAAGCTCAGGGCTGGCGACACCGGGGAGCTGTTTTTT
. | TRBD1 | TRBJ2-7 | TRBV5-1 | CASSWTWDRGDEQYF | TGCGCCAGCAGCTGGACGTGGGACAGGGGGGACGAGCAGTACTTC
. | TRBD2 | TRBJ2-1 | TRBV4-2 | CASSLSTSLRLSYNEQFF | TGTGCCAGCAGCCTCTCGACTAGCCTACGATTATCTTACAATGAGCAGTTCTTC
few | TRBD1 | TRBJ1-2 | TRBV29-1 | CSVGQGQGYTF | TGCAGCGTAGGACAGGGTCAGGGCTACACCTTC
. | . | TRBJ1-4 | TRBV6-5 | CASSYRQGTEKLFF | TGTGCCAGCAGTTACCGGCAGGGAACTGAAAAACTGTTTTTT
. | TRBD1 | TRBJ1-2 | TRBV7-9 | CASSLAGTGFVNYGYTF | TGTGCCAGCAGCTTAGCGGGGACAGGATTTGTAAACTATGGCTACACCTTC
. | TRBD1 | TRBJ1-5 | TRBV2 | CASSQRTGGSNQPQHF | TGTGCCAGCAGTCAGAGGACAGGGGGCAGCAATCAGCCCCAGCATTTT
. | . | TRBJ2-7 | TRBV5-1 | CASSFPAQGGYEQYF | TGCGCCAGCAGCTTTCCCGCACAGGGCGGCTACGAGCAGTACTTC
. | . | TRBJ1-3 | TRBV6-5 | CASSYDSPSGNTIYF | TGTGCCAGCAGTTACGACAGTCCCTCTGGAAACACCATATATTTT
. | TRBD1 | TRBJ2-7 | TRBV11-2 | CASSLERTGFREQYF | TGTGCCAGCAGCTTAGAAAGGACAGGGTTTCGGGAGCAGTACTTC
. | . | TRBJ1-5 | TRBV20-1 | CSASFGSRGQPQHF | TGCAGTGCTAGTTTCGGATCCCGGGGTCAGCCCCAGCATTTT
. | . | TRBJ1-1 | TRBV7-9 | CASSSIRQEAFF | TGTGCCAGCAGCTCTATACGACAGGAAGCTTTCTTT
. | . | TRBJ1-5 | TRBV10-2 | CASSELVGGTGQPQHF | TGCGCCAGCAGTGAACTGGTTGGGGGGACGGGACAGCCCCAGCATTTT
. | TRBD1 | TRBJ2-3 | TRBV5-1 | CASRTGTGSADTQYF | TGCGCCAGCAGAACCGGGACAGGGTCTGCAGATACGCAGTATTTT
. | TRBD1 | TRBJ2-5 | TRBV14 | CASSQEGQGLQETQYF | TGTGCCAGCAGCCAAGAGGGACAGGGGCTCCAAGAGACCCAGTACTTC
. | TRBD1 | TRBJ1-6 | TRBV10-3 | CAIRPGQEFTNNSPLHF | TGTGCCATCAGGCCGGGACAGGAGTTCACTAATAATTCACCCCTCCACTTT
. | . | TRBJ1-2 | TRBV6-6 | CASSTRGGANYGYTF | TGTGCCAGCAGTACCCGGGGGGGGGCGAACTATGGCTACACCTTC
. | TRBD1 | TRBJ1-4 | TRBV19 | CASSIPTTGPEKLFF | TGTGCCAGTAGTATACCCACGACAGGGCCGGAAAAACTGTTTTTT
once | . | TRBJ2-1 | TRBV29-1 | CSVLGGGIGNEQFF | TGCAGCGTTCTAGGTGGCGGGATTGGCAATGAGCAGTTCTTC
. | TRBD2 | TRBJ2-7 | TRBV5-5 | CASSSGLAALLEQYF | TGTGCCAGCAGCTCGGGACTAGCGGCCCTCCTCGAGCAGTACTTC
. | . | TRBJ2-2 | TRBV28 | CASIPDSTGELFF | TGTGCCAGCATCCCGGACAGCACCGGGGAGCTGTTTTTT
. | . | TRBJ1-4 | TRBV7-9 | CASSLAPVGREKLFF | TGTGCCAGCAGCTTAGCCCCGGTGGGGCGGGAAAAACTGTTTTTT
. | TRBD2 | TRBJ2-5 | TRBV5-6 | CASSSGLAGRETQYF | TGTGCCAGCAGCTCGGGACTAGCGGGGCGAGAGACCCAGTACTTC
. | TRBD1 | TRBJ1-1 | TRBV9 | CASSAGQHTEAFF | TGTGCCAGCAGCGCGGGACAGCACACTGAAGCTTTCTTT
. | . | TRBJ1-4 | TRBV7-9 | CASSFGGVNEKLFF | TGTGCCAGCAGCTTTGGGGGGGTTAATGAAAAACTGTTTTTT
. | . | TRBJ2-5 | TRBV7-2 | CASSPGSQGRETQYF | TGTGCCAGCAGCCCCGGTTCCCAGGGGAGAGAGACCCAGTACTTC
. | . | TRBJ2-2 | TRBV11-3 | CASSPRLSSAPNTGELFF | TGTGCCAGCAGCCCACGCCTCTCTAGCGCCCCGAACACCGGGGAGCTGTTTTTT
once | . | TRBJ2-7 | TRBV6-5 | CATLGRANSYEQYF | TGTGCCACCCTGGGCAGGGCCAACTCCTACGAGCAGTACTTC
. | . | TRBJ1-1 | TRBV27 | CASSPHARQGNTEAFF | TGTGCCAGCAGTCCCCATGCAAGACAAGGGAACACTGAAGCTTTCTTT
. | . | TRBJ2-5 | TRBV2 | CASTLEETQYF | TGTGCCAGCACATTGGAGGAGACCCAGTACTTC
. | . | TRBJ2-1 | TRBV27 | CASSFYASGVQFF | TGTGCCAGCAGTTTTTATGCCTCAGGGGTTCAGTTCTTC
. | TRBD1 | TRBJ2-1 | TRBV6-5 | CATRGTGGYNEQFF | TGTGCCACCAGGGGGACAGGGGGCTACAATGAGCAGTTCTTC